Following are 6 T cell receptor beta chains from one sample sequenced in a study of T cell responses to AZD1222 COVID-19 vaccine. The assay was immunoSEQ multiplex PCR, and TCRdb's table has in-frame clones only and misses some. The repertoire has tens of thousands of clones, 76% of them found once; the top ten carry about 14%. The sequences come from peripheral blood, collected on day 0 of AZD1222 vaccination. These receptors were collected from an adult in good health.

The gene calls are TRBV23-1 and TRBJ1-2; D ambiguous. TRBV23-1 is assigned to the ORF class and has an uncertain function. Trimming pared 7 bases from V and 7 bases from J, leaving 10 bases between. The length of the CDR3 is 11 residues. CDR3 DNA sequence: TGCGCCAGCATGCCCTCGGGTGGCTACACCTTC. Translating it yields CASMPSGGYTF.

The chain carries TRBV10-1 and TRBJ2-7; no definite D call. There are 14 residues in the CDR3. In germline, CDR1 is WNHNN, CDR2 SYGVQD (reference sequence). V lost 4 bases, J lost 2 bases, and 12 bases lay in between. The CDR3 DNA follows: TGCGCCAGCAGTGGTCAGGACCCGACCTACGAGCAGTACTTC. It specifies CASSGQDPTYEQYF.

The genes are TRBV7-8 and TRBJ1-2, with TRBD1 identical over 10 bases. The V gene's germline CDR1 is SGHVS and CDR2 FQNEAQ. With V trimmed by 3 bases and J by 4 bases, 5 bases remained unmatched. This CDR3 is built from 15 residues. Written as DNA, the CDR3 is TGTGCCAGCAGCTTGGGGACAGGGGCGTTCTATGGCTACACCTTC. This encodes CASSLGTGAFYGYTF.

The chain links TRBV7-2 to TRBJ2-3, with 14 positions matching TRBD2. Germline trimming cut 4 bases from V and 3 bases from J; bases unmatched to any gene: 3. The CDR3 is 16 residues long. Germline-derived CDR1 and CDR2 are SGHTA and FQGNSA. The CDR3 sequence: CASSSRTSGGTDTQYF. As DNA, the CDR3 is TGTGCCAGCAGCTCCCGGACTAGCGGGGGGACAGATACGCAGTATTTT.

The rearrangement links TRBV24-1 to TRBJ2-3, with D perhaps matching TRBD1 (5 bases). Germline CDR1 reads KGHDR; CDR2 reads SFDVKD. Trimming took off 1 base at V and 7 bases at J, with 8 bases between the two ends. This CDR3 spans 13 amino acids. The CDR3 loop is CATSDFQGYTQYF. The CDR3 bases are TGTGCCACCAGTGATTTTCAGGGATATACGCAGTATTTT.

This chain joins TRBV29-1 and TRBJ1-3; D unclear. This CDR3 spans 13 amino acids. Germline V gene data show CDR1 as SQVTM and CDR2 as ANQGSEA. Trimming cost V 0 bases and J 0 bases, with 3 bases left between them. The CDR3 loop is CSVEEYSGNTIYF. CDR3 nucleotide sequence: TGCAGCGTTGAAGAGTACTCTGGAAACACCATATATTTT.